The T cell receptor beta chain under discussion was sequenced for a study of blood T cell repertoires in COVID-19. Study summary: Researchers got acute and convalescent COVID-19 samples from the United States, Italy and Spain.

Authors' data handling: It was from reference gene primer amplification that nucleated cell counts were estimated. Repertoires were generated with immunoSEQ multiplex PCR, while TCRdb's copy carries only in-frame clones and drops some. That table supplies the V and J calls and clone size; D and trimming were determined from the DNA. The table records over 150,000 clones, under 90% of them present only once. Germline V gene lookup returns CDR1 GTSNPN and CDR2 SVGIG (reference sequence). After removal of 1 base from V and 3 bases from J, the junction contained 2 bases not matched to a gene. The CDR3 has 13 residues. Clinical history as reported by participants underpinned cohort assignment. Two negative PCRs, clearance, or symptom resolution had been documented for recovered Cohort 3 donors.

The V and J genes are TRBV30 and TRBJ1-2, with 7 bases matching TRBD1. The material sequenced was PBMCs or T cells enriched from blood (not recorded which). This sequence originates from a woman aged 60-70 years who had recovered from COVID-19. This chain's CDR3 is CAWSAQGDYGYTF. The DNA of the CDR3 is TGTGCCTGGAGTGCGCAGGGGGACTATGGCTACACCTTC.